The sequence of this TCR beta chain was determined in a study of radiotherapy plus CTLA-4 blockade in lung cancer. About the study: For approximately 17% of patients, objective responses occurred, and around 31% had disease control.

Concerning this clone itself: Its specificity is not known.

With V trimmed by 1 base and J by 9 bases, 10 bases remained unmatched. From germline, CDR1 is SGHVS and CDR2 FQNEAQ. The CDR3 contains 17 residues. Study-level findings and limits: Blood-borne expansion of tumor-derived TCR clones followed radiotherapy plus ipilimumab.

The data were produced by immunoSEQ multiplex PCR, yet TCRdb's version contains in-frame clones alone and is incomplete. The table includes over 85,000 clones, roughly 80% detected once. The sequence derives from a human donor with non-small cell lung cancer that progressed on radiotherapy plus ipilimumab. The chain couples TRBV7-8 to TRBJ2-1, with 12 nucleotides matching TRBD2. Material: peripheral blood, obtained from a patient treated with radiotherapy plus ipilimumab. The CDR3 bases are TGTGCCAGCAGCTTAGGACTAGCGGGAGCCCCTACAGGTGAGCAGTTCTTC. It codes for CASSLGLAGAPTGEQFF.